The 17 T cell receptor beta chains in this list originate from one sample, sequenced in a study of blood T cell repertoires in COVID-19. Repertoires were generated with immunoSEQ multiplex PCR, while TCRdb's copy carries only in-frame clones and drops some. Among a few hundred thousand clones, 80% to 85% were seen once, and the ten largest hold under 5%. Sequencing was carried out using peripheral blood. The receptors were sampled from a man between 60 and 75 years old with acute or convalescent COVID-19.

The CDR3 loop reads CASSIRPPGRAFF. CDR3 DNA sequence: TGTGCCAGCAGTATACGACCCCCCGGGAGGGCCTTCTTT. The chain carries TRBV28 and TRBJ1-1; D not resolved. Germline CDR1 reads MDHEN; CDR2 reads SYDVKM. Trimming removed 5 bases from V and 14 bases from J, with 21 bases in between. The length of the CDR3 is 13 residues.

The rearrangement joins TRBV5-8 to TRBJ2-5, with TRBD1 identical over 8 bases. From germline, CDR1 is SGHTS and CDR2 YDEGEE. CDR3 size: 15 residues. V was pared by 4 bases and J by 2 bases, with 7 bases of the junction left unmatched. As DNA, the CDR3 is TGTGCCAGCAGCCAGTGGACAGGGAAACAAGAGACCCAGTACTTC. Translated: CASSQWTGKQETQYF.

The rearrangement links TRBV4-1 to TRBJ2-3, with unresolved D. Per the germline V gene, CDR1 is MGHRA and CDR2 is YSYEKL. CDR3 size: 14 residues. V was cut by 5 bases and J by 1 base, with 10 bases left in between. The CDR3 here is CASSAASGTDTQYF. Here the CDR3 DNA reads TGCGCCAGCAGCGCGGCCTCTGGCACAGATACGCAGTATTTT.

This clone was found a few times. This chain joins TRBV19 and TRBJ1-3; TRBD1 matches at 9 bases. Unmatched junction bases numbered 10, after V lost 5 bases and J lost 2 bases. The CDR3 spans 17 residues. CDR1 LNHDA and CDR2 SQIVND come from the germline V gene (reference sequence). CDR3 loop: CASSLPSWTGAGNTIYF. The DNA for the CDR3 is TGTGCCAGTAGTCTTCCCTCGTGGACAGGGGCTGGAAACACCATATATTTT.

The rearrangement links TRBV7-9 to TRBJ1-2, with TRBD1 matching 8 bases. Trimming removed 5 bases from V and 3 bases from J; junction bases left unmatched: 8. The germline CDR1 and CDR2 sequences are SEHNR and FQNEAQ (reference sequence). The CDR3 is 15 residues long. CDR3 in DNA: TGTGCCAGCAGCGCAACAGGGGGTTACGACTATGGCTACACCTTC. As protein: CASSATGGYDYGYTF.

V usage is TRBV19 and J usage is TRBJ1-2; a possible D gene is TRBD1 (6 bases). Germline V gene data show CDR1 as LNHDA and CDR2 as SQIVND (reference sequence). This CDR3 comprises 12 residues. V shed 3 bases and J shed 9 bases, with 11 bases lying between them. The CDR3 coding sequence is TGTGCCAGTAGTATGGGGGGGCCCAGCTACACCTTC. Translation: CASSMGGPSYTF.

The chain links TRBV6-5 to TRBJ1-5, with D hard to call. V gave up 0 bases and J gave up 5 bases, with 14 bases separating them. The V gene's germline CDR1 is MNHEY and CDR2 SVGAGI. The CDR3 length is 16 residues. In DNA form, the CDR3 reads TGTGCCAGCAGTTACTCGAATTCGGGGAGGGATCAGCCCCAGCATTTT. This translates into CASSYSNSGRDQPQHF.

This clone was detected a few times. This chain uses TRBV7-9 with TRBJ2-7; TRBD2 agrees at 9 bases. The germline V gene encodes CDR1 SEHNR and CDR2 FQNEAQ (reference sequence). The J segment lost 6 bases and the V segment lost 5 bases, leaving 11 bases of the junction unmatched. The CDR3 spans 15 residues. DNA for the CDR3: TGTGCCAGCAGCAAAGGTGTGGGACTAGCTTCCGAGCAGTACTTC. Translating gives CASSKGVGLASEQYF.

The genes are TRBV7-9 and TRBJ2-1; 9 positions agree with TRBD2. The junction had 2 bases not matched to a gene; V was cut back by 2 bases and J by 3 bases. In germline, CDR1 is SEHNR, CDR2 FQNEAQ (reference sequence). The CDR3 extends over 15 amino acids. CDR3 region: CASSLTAGGYNEQFF. CDR3 nucleotide sequence: TGTGCCAGCAGCTTAACAGCGGGGGGCTACAATGAGCAGTTCTTC.

This clone was observed a single time. This chain joins TRBV11-2 and TRBJ1-2; no firm D call. The CDR3 totals 13 residues. Trimming removed 4 bases from V and 1 base from J, with 7 bases in between. Germline V gene sequence: CDR1 SGHAT, CDR2 FQNNGV. The CDR3 here is CASSSAVNYGYTF. The CDR3 coding sequence is TGTGCCAGCAGCTCCGCGGTTAACTATGGCTACACCTTC.

The gene calls are TRBV19 and TRBJ1-5; TRBD1 aligns across 7 bases. The CDR3 sequence is 19 residues long. CDR1 and CDR2 from the germline V gene are LNHDA and SQIVND (reference sequence). V lost 7 bases to trimming and J lost 0 bases; unmatched junction nucleotides: 18. The CDR3 DNA reads as TGTGCCAGTAACCCTATACAGGGACAGCGAGTGGATAGCAATCAGCCCCAGCATTTT. Translation: CASNPIQGQRVDSNQPQHF.

In this sample, this clone turned up once. The chain uses TRBV5-4 and TRBJ2-1; 8 nucleotides match TRBD2. The CDR3 has 16 amino acids. The J segment lost 0 bases and the V segment lost 4 bases, leaving 6 bases of the junction unmatched. The germline V gene encodes CDR1 SGHNT and CDR2 YYREEE (reference sequence). CDR3 in amino acids: CASSPSLAVSYNEQFF. The CDR3 coding sequence is TGTGCCAGCAGCCCATCACTAGCGGTCTCCTACAATGAGCAGTTCTTC.

This chain joins TRBV7-6 and TRBJ2-7; 7 bases are shared with TRBD2. Germline V lookup: CDR1 SGHVS, CDR2 FNYEAQ. The CDR3 spans 15 residues. The V gene end was trimmed by 1 base and the J gene end by 1 base; junction bases not matched to a gene: 4. The CDR3 loop is CASSLEASGSYEQYF. The DNA for the CDR3 is TGTGCCAGCAGCTTAGAGGCTAGCGGTTCCTACGAGCAGTACTTC.

The chain couples TRBV2 to TRBJ2-2, with D possibly matching TRBD2 (6 bases). V was cut by 4 bases and J by 9 bases, with 9 bases left in between. Germline-derived CDR1 and CDR2 are SNHLY and FYNNEI. The CDR3 spans 12 residues. The CDR3 DNA reads as TGTGCCAGCAGTGCCGGGGGACGGGAGCTGTTTTTT. Translation: CASSAGGRELFF.

J is TRBJ2-1 and V is TRBV3-1 (or the pseudogene TRBV3-2), with 10 bases fitting TRBD2. Germline loops: CDR1 LGHDT, CDR2 YNNKEL (reference sequence). The CDR3 totals 19 residues. Losses at the gene ends were 1 base for V and 4 bases for J; bases not matched to a gene: 13. CDR3 in amino acids: CASSQVPNRAGGPYNEQFF. The CDR3 DNA reads TGTGCCAGCAGCCAAGTTCCCAATCGAGCGGGGGGGCCGTACAATGAGCAGTTCTTC.

This chain joins TRBV28 and TRBJ1-2; 12 nucleotides agree with TRBD1. CDR1 MDHEN and CDR2 SYDVKM come from the germline V gene. V gave up 11 bases and J gave up 8 bases; unmatched junction bases: 9. This CDR3 is built from 13 residues. CDR3 DNA: TGTGCCTCCGGGACAGGGGGCAGTATGGGCTACACCTTC. It translates to CASGTGGSMGYTF.

This clone appeared a few times. The rearrangement joins TRBV6-6 to TRBJ1-1; D is unclear. The CDR3 covers 13 residues. The germline gives CDR1 MNHNY, CDR2 SVGAGI (reference sequence). Trimming cost V 5 bases and J 7 bases, with 14 bases left between them. CDR3 in amino acids: CASSPPGTSEAFF. The CDR3 bases are TGTGCCAGCAGTCCCCCGGGAACCAGTGAAGCTTTCTTT.